These 29 T cell receptor beta chains share one sample of origin, sequenced in a study of response to subunit inactivated influenza vaccine (dated by TCRdb to 2016 to 2018). The time point label, read with the paper, signifies: around 45 days after influenza vaccine administration. Library preparation used RT-PCR. Instrument used: Illumina HiSeq 2500. TCRdb's own reprocessing of the public reads used fastp at Q25 and MiXCR and kept productive beta chains. Each entry is one CDR3 protein sequence, shown with its most common DNA and genes. Recorded for this sample are over 400,000 distinct CDR3 sequences; 10% to 15% of them occurred a single time. In total, the top ten clones hold about 12% of the sample. This material consisted of PBMCs from blood, taken about 6 weeks after vaccination. These receptors originate from a man between 50 and 59 years old who received an inactivated influenza vaccine. Donor details come from another sample of the same person, matched by shared clones.

This clonotype was observed many times. V usage is TRBV6-1 and J usage is TRBJ2-2; no clear D gene. V was cut by 6 bases and J by 4 bases, with 9 bases left in between. Germline V lookup: CDR1 MNHNS, CDR2 SASEGT. This CDR3 has 13 residues. CDR3 sequence (DNA): TGTGCCAGCAGGATCGATACCACCGGGGAGCTGTTTTTT. Protein product: CASRIDTTGELFF.

In its sample, this clonotype was seen many times. V and J are TRBV3-1 and TRBJ1-1; 8 nucleotides line up with TRBD1. The CDR3 runs to 14 residues. V lost 3 bases and J lost 9; bases outside the gene matches: 9. In germline, CDR1 is LGHDT, CDR2 YNNKEL (reference sequence). The CDR3: CASSHRDRPLQAFF. CDR3 coding DNA: TGTGCCAGCAGCCACCGGGACAGGCCACTCCAAGCTTTCTTT.

Only a few counts were recorded for this clonotype. The gene calls are TRBV6-2 or TRBV6-3 and TRBJ2-2; tentatively, D is TRBD1 (6 bases). V was pared by 5 bases and J by 5 bases, with 12 bases between. This CDR3 region has 14 residues. CDR1 is MNHEY and CDR2 is SVGEGT in the germline V gene. Written as DNA, the CDR3 is TGTGCCAGCAGTACAGGGATTAAGACCGGGGAGCTGTTTTTT. Translating gives CASSTGIKTGELFF.

This clonotype has just a few counts. The rearrangement joins TRBV20-1 to TRBJ2-1; D is ambiguous. The V gene lost 3 bases and the J gene lost 7 bases, with 10 bases spanning the gap. The CDR3 has 12 residues. CDR1 is DFQATT and CDR2 is SNEGSKA in the germline V gene (reference sequence). The chain's CDR3 is CSARGGRNEQFF. The CDR3 DNA follows: TGCAGTGCTAGGGGCGGACGTAATGAGCAGTTCTTC.

This clonotype was counted at least ten times. The V gene is TRBV5-1, the J gene TRBJ2-3; D gene unclear. Trimming shortened V by 0 bases and J by 6 bases, and 11 bases separated the two germline ends. The germline gives CDR1 SGHRS, CDR2 YFSETQ. The CDR3 contains 14 residues. The CDR3 sequence: CASSLVRLRDTQYF. In DNA, the CDR3 is TGCGCCAGCAGCTTGGTTCGCCTTCGGGATACGCAGTATTTT.

In this sample, this clonotype turned up a few times. The rearrangement uses TRBV28 and TRBJ1-1; maybe TRBD1 (6 bases). From germline, CDR1 is MDHEN and CDR2 SYDVKM. Trimming removed 1 base from V and 10 bases from J, with 19 bases in between. CDR3 length: 15 residues. The CDR3 region is CASSLSLTGSGGAFF. The CDR3 DNA is TGTGCCAGCAGTTTATCCCTTACAGGGTCCGGGGGAGCTTTCTTT.

The chain links TRBV11-2 to TRBJ2-1; 12 bases line up with TRBD2. After removal of 4 bases from V and 2 bases from J, the junction contained 12 bases not matched to a gene. Per the germline V gene, CDR1 is SGHAT and CDR2 is FQNNGV. The CDR3 spans 19 residues. CDR3 region: CASSSYLTTSGGPYNEQFF. The CDR3 nucleotides read TGTGCCAGCAGCTCCTACCTAACGACTAGCGGGGGACCCTACAATGAGCAGTTCTTC. Complete variable domain (other parts from reference TRBV11-2 and TRBJ2-1): EAGVAQSPRYKIIEKRQSVAFWCNPISGHATLYWYQQILGQGPKLLIQFQNNGVVDDSQLPKDRFSAERLKGVDSTLKIQPAKLEDSAVYLCASSSYLTTSGGPYNEQFFGPGTRLTVL.

The genes are TRBV7-2 and TRBJ2-7; 8 bases align to TRBD1. Germline V gives CDR1 SGHTA, CDR2 FQGNSA. CDR3 length equals 13 residues. J was trimmed by 5 bases and V by 5 bases; bases with no gene match: 5. CDR3 DNA sequence: TGTGCCAGCAGCCCATGGACAGGGAACGAGCAGTACTTC. It codes for CASSPWTGNEQYF.

This clonotype has more than one count but fewer than ten. This sequence joins TRBV14 and TRBJ2-2, with 14 bases that match TRBD2. From germline, CDR1 is SGHDN and CDR2 FVKESK. CDR3 size: 18 residues. The ends lost 2 bases at V and 4 bases at J; junction bases unmatched: 6. CDR3 nucleotides: TGTGCCAGCAGCCAACGGACTAGCGGGAGGCCGAGCACCGGGGAGCTGTTTTTT. It codes for CASSQRTSGRPSTGELFF.

The sample holds one count of this clonotype. This is likely a read error, given that the CDR3 carries no conserved phenylalanine or tryptophan at its end. V usage is TRBV9 and J usage is TRBJ2-5, with 8 nucleotides matching TRBD2. This CDR3 has 15 residues. V lost 0 bases to trimming and J lost 5 bases; unmatched junction nucleotides: 6. Germline-derived CDR1 and CDR2 are SGDLS and YYNGEE. The CDR3 protein is CASSVAAGGWETQYL. In DNA, the CDR3 is TGTGCCAGCAGCGTAGCTGCGGGGGGCTGGGAGACCCAGTACCTC.

This clonotype was counted ten times or more. The chain is built from TRBV7-2 and TRBJ2-1; TRBD2 matches 10 bases. The V gene end was trimmed by 5 bases and the J gene end by 7 bases; junction bases not matched to a gene: 8. Germline V lookup: CDR1 SGHTA, CDR2 FQGNSA. The CDR3 is made up of 15 amino acids. As DNA, the CDR3 is TGTGCCAGCAGCGTGGCGGAACTAGCGGGAAATGAGCAGTTCTTC. Amino acid sequence: CASSVAELAGNEQFF.

The genes are TRBV6-5 and TRBJ1-5, with D perhaps TRBD1 (5 bases). Trimming took 2 bases from V and 6 from J, leaving 14 bases between them. The V gene's germline CDR1 is MNHEY and CDR2 SVGAGI. The CDR3 is 15 residues long. The CDR3 sequence is CASSYGQGGGQPQHF. In DNA form, the CDR3 reads TGTGCCAGCAGTTACGGCCAGGGTGGTGGTCAGCCCCAGCATTTT.

This clonotype was recorded many times. This sequence joins TRBV2 and TRBJ2-4; D is undetermined. Trimming took 2 bases from V and 0 from J, leaving 14 bases between them. Germline CDR1 and CDR2: SNHLY and FYNNEI. CDR3 length: 17 amino acids. In nucleotides, the CDR3 is TGTGCCAGCAGTGAATTGAGCGAAACGCTAGCCAAAAACATTCAGTACTTC. This codes for CASSELSETLAKNIQYF.

This clonotype occurred a few times. This chain uses TRBV20-1 with TRBJ2-1; 15 positions match TRBD2. Trimming at V came to 5 bases and at J to 8 bases, leaving 4 bases not matched to a gene. This CDR3 is built from 14 residues. Germline V gene lookup returns CDR1 DFQATT and CDR2 SNEGSKA (reference sequence). Written as DNA, the CDR3 is TGCAGTGCTGGGACTAGCGGGAGGTTCGATGAGCAGTTCTTC. It yields the protein CSAGTSGRFDEQFF.

This clonotype has ten or more counts. The chain has TRBV15 and TRBJ2-1, with D tentatively TRBD2 (5 bases). The CDR3 is 16 amino acids. V lost 4 bases and J lost 4, with 17 bases in between. Germline V gives CDR1 LNHNV, CDR2 YYDKDF (reference sequence). As DNA, the CDR3 is TGTGCCACCAGCAAGAATCGTCTAGCAGTTTACAATGAGCAGTTCTTC. Protein product: CATSKNRLAVYNEQFF.

In DNA, the CDR3 is TGCGCCAGCAGTGAATGGCAGGGGTCCGAAGCTTTCTTT. Translated: CASSEWQGSEAFF. V and J are TRBV10-2 and TRBJ1-1; a weak D match, TRBD1 (6 bases). There are 13 residues in the CDR3. Trimming took 3 bases from V and 8 from J, leaving 13 bases between them. The germline V gene has CDR1 WSHSY and CDR2 SAAADI.

The chain combines TRBV12-3 or TRBV12-4 with TRBJ2-1; 9 bases match TRBD2. The CDR3 is 14 residues long. V shed 6 bases and J 6 bases; nucleotides not matched to a gene: 6. In nucleotides, the CDR3 is TGTGCCAGCAGACTTACTAGCGGGCGCAATGAGCAGTTCTTC. It specifies CASRLTSGRNEQFF.

The rearrangement uses TRBV20-1 and TRBJ2-7; no clear D gene. The CDR3 is 10 amino acids. Trimming pared 5 bases from V and 2 bases from J, leaving 4 bases between. Germline CDR1 DFQATT, CDR2 SNEGSKA (reference sequence). CDR3 nucleotide sequence: TGCAGTGCTGTCCCCTACGAGCAGTACTTC. This sequence encodes CSAVPYEQYF.

The chain employs TRBV3-1 and TRBJ1-3; unclear D gene. From germline, CDR1 is LGHDT and CDR2 YNNKEL (reference sequence). The CDR3 spans 12 residues. V dropped 0 bases and J dropped 9 bases, with 6 bases sitting between them. Here the CDR3 reads CASSQEESTIYF. In nucleotides, the CDR3 is TGTGCCAGCAGCCAAGAGGAAAGCACCATATATTTT. The whole variable domain, filled in from reference TRBV3-1 and TRBJ1-3, reads DTAVSQTPKYLVTQMGNDKSIKCEQNLGHDTMYWYKQDSKKFLKIMFSYNNKELIINETVPNRFSPKSPDKAHLNLHINSLELGDSAVYFCASSQEESTIYFGEGSWLTVV.

This clonotype turned up a few times. This chain joins TRBV5-1 and TRBJ1-3; D unclear. From germline, CDR1 is SGHRS and CDR2 YFSETQ. The V end was cut by 3 bases, the J end by 8 bases, with 21 bases between. The CDR3 consists of 16 residues. The CDR3 nucleotides read TGCGCCAGCAGCTCGGATGGGATACGAGGGAAGGACACCATATATTTT. Translating gives CASSSDGIRGKDTIYF. The full variable domain, in which reference TRBV5-1 and TRBJ1-3 provide the parts outside the CDR3, is KAGVTQTPRYLIKTRGQQVTLSCSPISGHRSVSWYQQTPGQGLQFLFEYFSETQRNKGNFPGRFSGRQFSNSRSEMNVSTLELGDSALYLCASSSDGIRGKDTIYFGEGSWLTVV.

This chain links TRBV28 with TRBJ2-6, with D perhaps matching TRBD1 or TRBD2 (5 bases each). V was shortened by 5 bases and J by 0 bases, with 14 bases between the two germline ends. The CDR3 is 17 residues long. The germline gives CDR1 MDHEN, CDR2 SYDVKM. This CDR3 reads CASSPPGRLSGANVLTF. The CDR3 DNA reads TGTGCCAGCAGTCCGCCGGGACGGCTCTCTGGGGCCAACGTCCTGACTTTC.

This clonotype was detected ten times or more. J is TRBJ2-7 and V is TRBV12-3 or TRBV12-4; 9 nucleotides match TRBD2. The CDR3 contains 14 residues. V gave up 6 bases and J gave up 1 base; unmatched junction bases: 4. CDR3 in DNA: TGTGCCAGCAGCATTAGCGGGAGTTCCTACGAGCAGTACTTC. Protein: CASSISGSSYEQYF.

This clonotype has only a few counts. J is TRBJ2-1 and V is TRBV3-1; D possibly corresponds to TRBD2 (6 bases). Germline CDR1 reads LGHDT; CDR2 reads YNNKEL (reference sequence). V dropped 4 bases and J dropped 15 bases, with 19 bases sitting between them. The CDR3 loop spans 13 amino acids. The CDR3: CASSPPPTLGGFF. In DNA form, the CDR3 reads TGTGCCAGCAGCCCCCCGCCGACTTTGGGAGGGTTCTTC.

This clonotype was seen more than once but under ten times. The J gene is TRBJ1-2, the V gene TRBV24-1; D is uncertain. Trimming removed 6 bases from V and 2 bases from J, with 9 bases in between. CDR1 and CDR2 from the germline V gene are KGHDR and SFDVKD. The CDR3 extends over 13 amino acids. For the CDR3, the DNA is TGTGCCACCAGTAAGGACGGGAACTATGGCTACACCTTC. Its translation is CATSKDGNYGYTF.

The chain recombines TRBV27 with TRBJ2-3; D remains unclear. The germline gives CDR1 MNHEY, CDR2 SMNVEV (reference sequence). CDR3 length equals 14 residues. V was cut by 1 base and J by 5 bases, with 10 bases left in between. The CDR3 here is CASSLLGMGDTQYF. DNA for the CDR3: TGTGCCAGCAGTTTATTAGGGATGGGAGATACGCAGTATTTT.

Ten or more counts support this clonotype. The rearrangement uses TRBV7-9 and TRBJ1-2; no firm D call. From germline, CDR1 is SEHNR and CDR2 FQNEAQ (reference sequence). The CDR3 spans 13 residues. Trimming shortened V by 5 bases and J by 4 bases, and 11 bases separated the two germline ends. CDR3 in amino acids: CASSADTFYGYTF. As DNA, the CDR3 is TGTGCCAGCAGCGCCGACACGTTCTATGGCTACACCTTC.

This sequence joins TRBV20-1 and TRBJ2-3; TRBD2 aligns across 9 bases. The CDR3 covers 17 residues. V trimming: 5 bases; J trimming: 0 bases; junction bases outside the gene matches: 12. Germline lookup yields CDR1 DFQATT and CDR2 SNEGSKA (reference sequence). The CDR3 DNA follows: TGCAGTGCTGGGGGCGCCGGACTAGCGCTTAGCACAGATACGCAGTATTTT. It translates to CSAGGAGLALSTDTQYF.

The chain couples TRBV27 to TRBJ2-5; no clear D gene. The CDR3 runs to 14 residues. Trimming removed 2 bases from V and 5 bases from J, with 12 bases in between. The germline CDR1 and CDR2 sequences are MNHEY and SMNVEV (reference sequence). CDR3 in amino acids: CASSLVGLGETQYF. CDR3 DNA: TGTGCCAGCAGTTTAGTTGGTTTAGGGGAGACCCAGTACTTC.

This chain uses TRBV12-3 or TRBV12-4 with TRBJ2-7, with 10 nucleotides matching TRBD1. The CDR3 spans 15 residues. V lost 6 bases to trimming and J lost 2 bases; unmatched junction nucleotides: 7. Here the CDR3 reads CASSSSGTGAYEQYF. The DNA of the CDR3 is TGTGCCAGCAGCTCCTCAGGGACAGGGGCCTACGAGCAGTACTTC.